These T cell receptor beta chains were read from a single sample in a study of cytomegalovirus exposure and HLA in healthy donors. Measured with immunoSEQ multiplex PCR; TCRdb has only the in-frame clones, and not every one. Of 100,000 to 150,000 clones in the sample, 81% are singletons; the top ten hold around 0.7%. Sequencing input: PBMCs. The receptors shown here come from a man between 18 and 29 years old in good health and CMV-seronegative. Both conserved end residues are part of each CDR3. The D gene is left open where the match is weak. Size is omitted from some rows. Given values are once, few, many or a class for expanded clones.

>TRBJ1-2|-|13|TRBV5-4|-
TGTGCCAGCAGCTTCCGCCACAGGGTCGGCTACACCTTC
CASSFRHRVGYTF
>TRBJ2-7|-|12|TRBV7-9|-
TGTTCCAGCAGCTCCCTCGGCTACGAGCAGTACTTC
CSSSSLGYEQYF
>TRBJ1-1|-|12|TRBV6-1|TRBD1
TGTGCCAGCAGAGCCAGGGGGACTGAAGCTTTCTTT
CASRARGTEAFF
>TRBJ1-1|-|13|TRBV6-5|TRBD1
TGTGCCAGCAGCCTTTACAGGGGGACTGAAGCTTTCTTT
CASSLYRGTEAFF
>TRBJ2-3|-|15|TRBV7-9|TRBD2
TGTGCCAGCAGGGGGTTAGCGGGGGCCACAGATACGCAGTATTTT
CASRGLAGATDTQYF
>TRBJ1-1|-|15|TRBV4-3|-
TGCGCCAGCAGCCAAGACAAACAGGGTTACACTGAAGCTTTCTTT
CASSQDKQGYTEAFF
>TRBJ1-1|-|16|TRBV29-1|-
TGCAGCGCTCGGGGTGTGGGACTGGAACTCGTCCCTGAAGCTTTCTTT
CSARGVGLELVPEAFF
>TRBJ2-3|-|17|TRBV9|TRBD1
TGTGCCAGCAGCCGTTTCAATACAGGGGGGCCCACAGATACGCAGTATTTT
CASSRFNTGGPTDTQYF
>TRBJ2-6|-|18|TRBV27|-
TGTGCCAGCAGTTTATATGCGGGGAGCCACCCTGGGGCCAACGTCCTGACTTTC
CASSLYAGSHPGANVLTF
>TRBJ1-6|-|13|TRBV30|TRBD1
TGTGCCACCCGGGACAGCCTGAATTCACCCCTCCACTTT
CATRDSLNSPLHF
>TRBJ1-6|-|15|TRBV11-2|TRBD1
TGTGCCAGCAGCTTGGGGACAGGGTTTAGTTCACCCCTCCACTTT
CASSLGTGFSSPLHF
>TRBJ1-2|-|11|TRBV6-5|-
TGTGCCAGCAGTTACGGGGGGGGCTACACCTTC
CASSYGGGYTF
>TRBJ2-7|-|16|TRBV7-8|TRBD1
TGTGCCAGCAGCTTAACAATTCGGGACAGTAAGCGCGAGCAGTACTTC
CASSLTIRDSKREQYF
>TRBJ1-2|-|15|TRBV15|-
TGTGCCACCAGCAGCCCAAAGGACAGCATCTATGGCTACACCTTC
CATSSPKDSIYGYTF
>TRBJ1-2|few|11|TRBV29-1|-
TGCAGCGTCGAAGTACGAGATGGCTACACCTTC
CSVEVRDGYTF
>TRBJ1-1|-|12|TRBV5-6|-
TGTGCCAGCAGCGGAGAAGACACTGAAGCTTTCTTT
CASSGEDTEAFF
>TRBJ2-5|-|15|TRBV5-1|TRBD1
TGCGCCAGCAGCTTAACAGGGGCCGAGCAAGAGACCCAGTACTTC
CASSLTGAEQETQYF
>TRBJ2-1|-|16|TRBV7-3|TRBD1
TGTGCCAGCAGCTTAACCGCAGGGGGCGAGATTGGGAAGCAGTTCTTC
CASSLTAGGEIGKQFF
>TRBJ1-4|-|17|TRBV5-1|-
TGCGCCAGCAGCTTGGTAGGGGGAAGGTTCGCTAATGAAAAACTGTTTTTT
CASSLVGGRFANEKLFF
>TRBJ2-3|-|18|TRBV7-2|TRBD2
TGTGCCAGCAGGGGCCCTACGCGGGGGGCACGGAACACAGATACGCAGTATTTT
CASRGPTRGARNTDTQYF
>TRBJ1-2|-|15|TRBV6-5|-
TGTGCCAGCAGTTCCCGTGGCAGGATCAACTATGGCTACACCTTC
CASSSRGRINYGYTF
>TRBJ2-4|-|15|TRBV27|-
TGTGCCAGCAGGAGCGAGTCCCTAGCCAAAAACATTCAGTACTTC
CASRSESLAKNIQYF
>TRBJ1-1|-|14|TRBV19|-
TGTGCCAGTAGGCCGACAGCTAAGAACACTGAAGCTTTCTTT
CASRPTAKNTEAFF
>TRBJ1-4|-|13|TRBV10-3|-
TGTGCCATCAGTGGCACCTTTAACGGGGAACTGTTTTTT
CAISGTFNGELFF
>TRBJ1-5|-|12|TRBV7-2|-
TGTGCCAGCAGCCCTTCTAATCAGCCCCAGCATTTT
CASSPSNQPQHF
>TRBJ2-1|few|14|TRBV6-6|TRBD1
TGTGCCAGCAGTTACGGACAGGGCAGCAATGAGCAGTTCTTC
CASSYGQGSNEQFF
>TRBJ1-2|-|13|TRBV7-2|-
TGTGCCAGCAGCTTAGAGGGGGGGGTAGGCTACACCTTC
CASSLEGGVGYTF
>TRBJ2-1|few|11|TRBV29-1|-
TGCAGCGTTGTCAGGGATACTGAGCAGTTCTTC
CSVVRDTEQFF
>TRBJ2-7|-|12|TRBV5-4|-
TGTGCCAGCAGCTTGCGAGCGGACGAGCAGTACTTC
CASSLRADEQYF
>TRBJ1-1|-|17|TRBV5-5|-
TGTGCCAGCAGCTTTGGACCGGGGATGAACATGAACACTGAAGCTTTCTTT
CASSFGPGMNMNTEAFF
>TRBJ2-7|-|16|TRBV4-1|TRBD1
TGCGCCAGCAGCCAAGCGGGACAGGGGGCTTGGTACGAGCAGTACTTC
CASSQAGQGAWYEQYF
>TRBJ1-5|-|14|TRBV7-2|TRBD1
TGTGCCAGCAGCCGGGACAGGGCCAATCAGCCCCAGCATTTT
CASSRDRANQPQHF
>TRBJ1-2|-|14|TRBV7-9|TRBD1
TGTGCCAGCAGCGCGGATCAGACAGGGCATGGCTACACCTTC
CASSADQTGHGYTF
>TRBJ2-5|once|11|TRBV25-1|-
TGTGCCAGCGGCCAGGCGGAGACCCAGTACTTC
CASGQAETQYF
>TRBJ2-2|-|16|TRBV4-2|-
TGTGCCAGCAGCCAAGAGGGCCTATCGAACACCGGGGAGCTGTTTTTT
CASSQEGLSNTGELFF
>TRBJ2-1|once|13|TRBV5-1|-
TGCGCCAGCAGCTTCAACCCGGTCAATGAGCAGTTCTTC
CASSFNPVNEQFF
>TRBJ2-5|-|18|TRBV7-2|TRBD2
TGTGCCAGCAGCTTCCGAGCCATGCTAGCGGGGGGTTTAATATATCAGTACTTC
CASSFRAMLAGGLIYQYF